This T cell receptor (beta chain) was obtained from a study of cytomegalovirus exposure and HLA in healthy donors. Regarding the study as a whole: TCR sequences were mostly rare, though some public TCRs occurred in many donors. Information on immune exposure was restricted to one variable (CMV serostatus).

PCR primers comprised 60 Vbeta and 13 Jbeta primers. TCRdb keeps only in-frame clones here, not all; method: immunoSEQ multiplex PCR. The table shows approximately 89,000 clones, with roughly three quarters occurring only once. V gave up 9 bases and J gave up 8 bases; unmatched junction bases: 6. From germline, CDR1 is MNHNS and CDR2 SASEGT. This CDR3 has 12 amino acids. A word on this clone: The antigen is undetermined.

Sequenced input: PBMCs. The TCR originated in a male donor in good health and CMV-seronegative. The V call is TRBV6-1, the J call TRBJ2-1, with TRBD1 matching 8 bases. The CDR3 DNA reads TGTGCCAGTACAGGGGGTCAAGATGAGCAGTTCTTC. This sequence encodes CASTGGQDEQFF.